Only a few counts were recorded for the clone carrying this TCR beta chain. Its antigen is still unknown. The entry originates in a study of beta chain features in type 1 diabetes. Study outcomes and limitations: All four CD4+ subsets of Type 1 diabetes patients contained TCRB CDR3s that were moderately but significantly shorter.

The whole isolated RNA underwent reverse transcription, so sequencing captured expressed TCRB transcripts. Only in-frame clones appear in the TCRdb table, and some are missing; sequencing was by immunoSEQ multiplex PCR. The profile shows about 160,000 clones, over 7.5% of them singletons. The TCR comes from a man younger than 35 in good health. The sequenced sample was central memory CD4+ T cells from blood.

Here the CDR3 reads CASVWTVNTEAFF. Written as DNA, the CDR3 is TGTGCCAGCGTCTGGACAGTGAACACTGAAGCTTTCTTT. The genes are TRBV2 and TRBJ1-1, with TRBD1 as a possible D gene (6 bases). Per germline, CDR1 SNHLY and CDR2 FYNNEI. V lost 8 bases, J lost 0 bases, and 10 bases lay in between. This CDR3 comprises 13 residues.